This T cell receptor beta chain was profiled in a study of cytomegalovirus exposure and HLA in healthy donors. Use of 60 Vbeta and 13 Jbeta primers characterized the PCR. TCRdb's table, derived via immunoSEQ multiplex PCR, lists solely in-frame clones and lacks some. The repertoire holds roughly 150,000 clones, with 75% to 90% as singletons. This CDR3 comprises 16 residues. Germline CDR1 and CDR2: MGHRA and YSYEKL. The V gene end was trimmed by 0 bases and the J gene end by 1 base; junction bases not matched to a gene: 2. The rearrangement links TRBV4-1 to TRBJ2-4; 8 bases are a match to TRBD2. The TCR originated in a woman aged 18-35 years in good health and CMV-seronegative. The sequenced material came from PBMCs. The CDR3 spells CASSQDGGVAKNIQYF. As DNA, the CDR3 is TGCGCCAGCAGCCAAGACGGGGGGGTGGCCAAAAACATTCAGTACTTC.